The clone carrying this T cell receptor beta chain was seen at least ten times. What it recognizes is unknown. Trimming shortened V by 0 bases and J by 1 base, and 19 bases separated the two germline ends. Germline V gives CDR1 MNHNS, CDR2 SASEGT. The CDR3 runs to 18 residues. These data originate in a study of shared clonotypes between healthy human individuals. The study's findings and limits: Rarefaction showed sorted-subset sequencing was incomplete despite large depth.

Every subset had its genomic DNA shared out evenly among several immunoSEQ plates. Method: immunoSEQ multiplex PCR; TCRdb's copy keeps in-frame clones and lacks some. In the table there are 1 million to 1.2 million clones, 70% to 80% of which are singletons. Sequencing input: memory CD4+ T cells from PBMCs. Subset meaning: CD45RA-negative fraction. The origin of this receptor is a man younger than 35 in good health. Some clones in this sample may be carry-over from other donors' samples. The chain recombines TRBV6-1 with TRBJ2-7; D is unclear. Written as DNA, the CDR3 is TGTGCCAGCAGTGAAGCGGGCCCATTCCTACGACTGTCCTACGAGCAGTACTTC. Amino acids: CASSEAGPFLRLSYEQYF.